The present TCR beta chain was sequenced within a study of T cells after yellow fever vaccination. In the study overall: Memory subsets EM, EMRA, CM and Tscm were separated by sorting based on CD3, CD45RA, CCR7 and CD95. Preparation of the low-cell-number fractions used SMART-Seq v4 Ultra Low Input.

Study-wide points: The CD4 compartment and the CD8 compartment contained a small share of clonotypes in common.

Template switching by 5'RACE produced TCR cDNA, adding a universal primer site and UMIs. One entry per CDR3 protein, called by TCRdb with MiXCR from the 5' RACE reads. Counted here are over 45,000 distinct CDR3 sequences, around 6.1% occurring once; the ten biggest clones make up about a third. The ends were cut back, 0 bases at V and 3 bases at J, with 13 bases in the middle. This CDR3 contains 16 residues. Germline V gene sequence: CDR1 SGHRS, CDR2 YFSETQ. The sample holds one count of this clonotype. The material sequenced was PBMCs, either bulk or a sorted T-cell subset (CD4+, CD8+, memory, or dextramer-sorted; not recorded which), taken on the day of the yellow fever booster vaccination. This clonotype was sampled from a man between 18 and 35 years old who received the YFV17D yellow fever vaccine. The chain joins TRBV5-1 to TRBJ2-1; D is perhaps TRBD2 (5 bases). The CDR3 reads CASSLGSGLVYNEQFF. CDR3 DNA: TGCGCCAGCAGCTTGGGGAGCGGCCTCGTCTACAATGAGCAGTTCTTC.